This T cell receptor (beta chain) originates from a study of regulatory T cells in long-lasting Graves disease. The time point: persistent/refractory GD, antithyroid drugs over 5 years with positive TRAb. Preparation of the TCR library used RNA extracted from PBMCs. Germline CDR1 is SQVTM and CDR2 is ANQGSEA. Trimming shortened V by 1 base and J by 8 bases, and 14 bases separated the two germline ends. CDR3 length equals 13 residues. As for this clonotype: The antigen remains undetermined.

The authors built TCR beta libraries using iRepertoire HTBI primers and Arm-PCR of CDR3 regions. TCRdb recomputed calls from the multiplex PCR reads with MiXCR, one row per CDR3 protein. The sample has 500,000 to 700,000 distinct CDR3 sequences, around 32% seen once. General study results and limits: Few sampled subjects may have lowered accuracy. Persistent cases of Graves' showed reduced TCR diversity relative to newly diagnosed patients. Persistent disease was characterized by preferential usage of TRBV28, TRBJ1-2 and TRBJ2-5.

The V call is TRBV29-1, the J call TRBJ1-1; D gene ambiguous. Material: peripheral blood mononuclear cells (PBMCs), obtained when the disease was refractory, from a patient treated with antithyroid drugs. The clonotype was recovered from a female donor with Graves disease. CDR3 DNA sequence: TGCAGCGTTGAAGTAGGGCTCGGGAGGGAAGCTTTCTTT. This translates into CSVEVGLGREAFF.